This T cell receptor (beta chain) was documented in a study of cytomegalovirus exposure and HLA in healthy donors. Study at large: The same platform used for the 600 to 750 first-cohort repertoires was also used for the 95 to 150 validation repertoires, as a later analysis reported.

The germline gives CDR1 GTSNPN, CDR2 SVGIG (reference sequence). With V trimmed by 8 bases and J by 8 bases, 9 bases remained unmatched. The CDR3 has 14 amino acids. Comment on this clone: No antigen is known for it.

General study points: Associated with cytomegalovirus, according to the listing, were 150 to 200 TCR beta chains. The tendency of first-cohort TCR clusters to co-occur in the 110 or so validation repertoires emerged from a later analysis.

Profiling relied on immunoSEQ multiplex PCR, and the TCRdb table lists in-frame clones only, not all of them. The sample shows some 340,000 clones, around 90% of them seen only once. The chain joins TRBV30 to TRBJ2-3; 14 nucleotides align to TRBD2. The sequencing input was PBMCs. This receptor was identified in a woman aged 25-40 years in good health and CMV-seropositive. Written as DNA, the CDR3 is TGTGCCGGGACTAGCGGGAGTCACAGAGGTACGCAGTATTTT. Protein sequence: CAGTSGSHRGTQYF.